The source of this T cell receptor beta chain is a study of OX40 agonist ivuxolimab in advanced cancers. In the study overall: The patients received agonistic anti-OX40 (CD134) antibody ivuxolimab.

Only in-frame clones appear in the TCRdb table, and some are missing; sequencing was by immunoSEQ multiplex PCR. The repertoire has approximately 99,000 clones, around 90% of them found once; the top ten carry around 0.64%. Unmatched junction bases numbered 22, after V lost 3 bases and J lost 8 bases. CDR1 is SGHVT, CDR2 SQSDAQ, per germline. The CDR3 spans 20 residues. Here the sequenced sample was CD4+ or CD8+ T cells sorted from blood, taken in a trial of the OX40 agonist ivuxolimab. The TCR originated in an adult with an advanced solid tumor such as melanoma, head and neck, liver or kidney cancer. The chain combines TRBV7-4 with TRBJ2-4, with 10 positions matching TRBD2. The CDR3 DNA reads as TGTGCCAGCAGCTTGGGTCGGACTAGCGGTCGTCAGCCGGGGGTGGACATTCAGTACTTC. Translating it yields CASSLGRTSGRQPGVDIQYF.